This T cell receptor (beta chain) was identified during a study of control samples from healthy donors and cancer patients. The protocol was immunoSEQ multiplex PCR, while the TCRdb copy is restricted to in-frame clones and leaves out a portion. Of 65,000 to 85,000 clones listed, roughly 86% are singletons. This clone was detected only a few times. Germline CDR1 and CDR2: MNHEY and SMNVEV (reference sequence). CDR3 length: 17 residues. Trimming cost V 0 bases and J 0 bases, with 9 bases left between them. J is TRBJ1-6 and V is TRBV27; D is possibly TRBD1 (5 bases). The sequence came from a woman in her 50s with head and neck cancer. Sequenced material: PBMCs. CDR3 nucleotide sequence: TGTGCCAGCAGTTTATCAGGGGCGGGCTCCTATAATTCACCCCTCCACTTT. This sequence encodes CASSLSGAGSYNSPLHF.